Below are 10 T cell receptor beta chains sequenced from a single sample in a study of blood T cell repertoires in COVID-19. Sequencing used immunoSEQ multiplex PCR; TCRdb keeps in-frame clones, though not all of them. The data show almost 350,000 clones, 88% seen once. Specimen: PBMCs or T cells enriched from blood (not recorded which). Every receptor here comes from a woman in her twenties or thirties who had been exposed to COVID-19.

This chain links TRBV4-2 with TRBJ2-1; 9 bases fit TRBD2. V gave up 0 bases and J gave up 4 bases; unmatched junction bases: 4. Per the germline V gene, CDR1 is LGHNA and CDR2 is YNFKEQ. The CDR3 is 16 residues long. CDR3 sequence: CASSQDTSGRYNEQFF. CDR3 coding DNA: TGTGCCAGCAGCCAAGATACCAGCGGGAGGTACAATGAGCAGTTCTTC.

This chain connects TRBV30 to TRBJ2-2; D is unclear. The CDR3 totals 13 residues. The V end lost 0 bases, the J end lost 3 bases, and 5 bases lay between the germline ends. Germline lookup yields CDR1 GTSNPN and CDR2 SVGIG (reference sequence). DNA for the CDR3: TGTGCCTGGAGTGTGAGTTACACCGGGGAGCTGTTTTTT. Translation: CAWSVSYTGELFF.

The chain combines TRBV6-5 with TRBJ2-2, with 9 positions matching TRBD1. Looked up from germline, CDR1 is MNHEY and CDR2 is SVGAGI. Trimming took 2 bases from V and 5 from J; bases not matched to a gene: 6. This CDR3 has 16 amino acids. The DNA for the CDR3 is TGTGCCAGCAGTTACAGTGGGACAGGGTATACCGGGGAGCTGTTTTTT. It is translated as CASSYSGTGYTGELFF.

V usage is TRBV28 and J usage is TRBJ2-7, with 8 bases matching TRBD2. CDR3 length: 13 amino acids. V gave up 8 bases and J gave up 6 bases; unmatched junction bases: 9. The germline CDR1 and CDR2 sequences are MDHEN and SYDVKM. The CDR3 sequence is CASRGGGSREQYF. CDR3 nucleotides: TGTGCCAGCCGGGGGGGCGGTAGTCGCGAGCAGTACTTC.

This chain uses TRBV24-1 with TRBJ1-2; 7 positions match TRBD1. The germline V gene encodes CDR1 KGHDR and CDR2 SFDVKD. With 4 bases clipped from V and 2 bases from J, the junction kept 9 bases outside the gene matches. This CDR3 comprises 16 residues. The CDR3 spells CATSDPRSDRNYGYTF. The CDR3 bases are TGTGCCACCAGTGACCCACGATCGGACAGGAACTATGGCTACACCTTC.

This clone occurred a few times. The chain joins TRBV7-3 to TRBJ2-7, with D perhaps matching TRBD2 (6 bases). This CDR3 is 13 amino acids long. The germline V and J ends were trimmed by 2 bases and 7 bases, with 12 bases remaining between them. Germline CDR1 reads SGHTA; CDR2 reads FQGTGA. CDR3 protein: CASSLDSREEQYF. CDR3 DNA: TGTGCCAGCAGCTTAGACTCCCGGGAGGAGCAGTACTTC.

The CDR3 nucleotides are TGTGCCAGCAGTTGGACAGCATTGAACACTGAAGCTTTCTTT. It translates to CASSWTALNTEAFF. The chain has TRBV27 and TRBJ1-1, with D perhaps TRBD1 (6 bases). The CDR3 runs to 14 residues. Germline CDR1 reads MNHEY; CDR2 reads SMNVEV (reference sequence). V was pared by 4 bases and J by 0 bases, with 9 bases between.

This clone was seen a single time. The J gene is TRBJ2-2, the V gene TRBV3-1 (or the pseudogene TRBV3-2); D call uncertain. The CDR3 is made up of 12 amino acids. V lost 0 bases, J lost 8 bases, and 4 bases lay in between. CDR1 is LGHDT and CDR2 is YNNKEL in the germline V gene (reference sequence). CDR3 sequence reads: CASSQDLGELFF. For the CDR3, the DNA is TGTGCCAGCAGCCAAGATCTGGGGGAGCTGTTTTTT.

The rearrangement links TRBV14 to TRBJ2-3; 10 bases are shared with TRBD2. This CDR3 spans 17 amino acids. V dropped 2 bases and J dropped 3; count of bases not matched to a gene: 8. Germline V gene data show CDR1 as SGHDN and CDR2 as FVKESK. CDR3 nucleotides: TGTGCCAGCAGCCAACTGCTAGCGGGAGAAGTTACAGATACGCAGTATTTT. Its protein product is CASSQLLAGEVTDTQYF.

The sample holds a few counts of this clone. The chain employs TRBV5-4 and TRBJ1-1, with unresolved D. Germline values: CDR1 SGHNT, CDR2 YYREEE (reference sequence). The CDR3 totals 15 residues. The V end was cut by 1 base, the J end by 7 bases, with 17 bases between. The CDR3 is CASSLTEGLRGEAFF. The CDR3 DNA follows: TGTGCCAGCAGCTTGACTGAGGGCCTCCGCGGTGAAGCTTTCTTT.